The 24 T cell receptor beta chains listed next were all sequenced from one sample in a study of cytomegalovirus exposure and HLA in healthy donors. The PCR contained 60 Vbeta and 13 Jbeta primers. The table came from immunoSEQ multiplex PCR; TCRdb's copy has only in-frame clones and leaves some out. Here the sample spans fewer than 150,000 clones, 77% being singletons. The specimen sequenced was PBMCs. These receptor sequences come from a young man in good health and CMV-seronegative.

This sequence joins TRBV2 and TRBJ1-1, with 12 bases identical to TRBD1. The CDR3 is 15 residues long. The V gene's germline CDR1 is SNHLY and CDR2 FYNNEI. With 8 bases clipped from V and 4 bases from J, the junction kept 8 bases outside the gene matches. CDR3 DNA sequence: TGTGCCAGCGCAGGGACAGGGGGCTTTCGCACTGAAGCTTTCTTT. Translation gives CASAGTGGFRTEAFF. The full variable domain, in which reference TRBV2 and TRBJ1-1 provide the parts outside the CDR3, is EPEVTQTPSHQVTQMGQEVILRCVPISNHLYFYWYRQILGQKVEFLVSFYNNEISEKSEIFDDQFSVERPDGSNFTLKIRSTKLEDSAMYFCASAGTGGFRTEAFFGQGTRLTVV.

The J gene is TRBJ2-7, the V gene TRBV21-1; the table names TRBD1, a call not compared with the DNA. TRBV21-1 counts as a pseudogene. The CDR3 sequence is 16 residues long. The CDR3 sequence is CASSFRPGQGLCEQYF. The CDR3 DNA reads as TGTGCCAGCAGCTTCCGTCCGGGACAGGGATTGTGCGAGCAGTACTTC.

This sequence joins TRBV7-9 and TRBJ1-4; 8 bases fit TRBD1. This CDR3 spans 14 amino acids. The V gene's germline CDR1 is SEHNR and CDR2 FQNEAQ (reference sequence). With 2 bases clipped from V and 7 bases from J, the junction kept 3 bases outside the gene matches. For the CDR3, the DNA is TGTGCCAGCAGCTTAATAACAGGGGGTGAAAAACTGTTTTTT. Protein: CASSLITGGEKLFF.

Notes on this clone: Other DNA sequences in the sample encode the same CDR3. The chain employs TRBV27 and TRBJ2-7, with 7 bases lining up with TRBD2. The CDR3 is 12 amino acids. V was pared by 6 bases and J by 6 bases, with 5 bases of the junction left unmatched. Germline V CDR1 and CDR2: MNHEY, SMNVEV (reference sequence). The CDR3, as DNA: TGTGCCAGCAGGACGGGAGGCGGCGAGCAGTACTTC. Its translation is CASRTGGGEQYF.

The V and J genes are TRBV7-9 and TRBJ1-5; 7 bases are shared with TRBD1. CDR3 length: 13 residues. V shed 3 bases, J shed 5 bases, and the junction held 1 base outside the gene matches. Germline V gene sequence: CDR1 SEHNR, CDR2 FQNEAQ (reference sequence). For the CDR3, the DNA is TGTGCCAGCAGCTTTACAGGGGATCAGCCCCAGCATTTT. Translated, it gives CASSFTGDQPQHF.

V gene TRBV21-1 combines with J gene TRBJ2-1; the tabulated D call, TRBD2, remains unverified against the DNA. TRBV21-1 is a recognized pseudogene. The CDR3 runs to 16 residues. Written as DNA, the CDR3 is TGTGCCAGCAGCAAAATCCGGGCAGGGAGGTACAATGAGCAGTTCTTC. Translation: CASSKIRAGRYNEQFF.

This clone was recorded once. The gene calls are TRBV6-5 and TRBJ2-3, with unresolved D. Germline V gene data show CDR1 as MNHEY and CDR2 as SVGAGI. This CDR3 spans 14 amino acids. V lost 2 bases to trimming and J lost 2 bases, with 8 bases between them. The DNA for the CDR3 is TGTGCCAGCAGTTACCAGATTGCCACAGATACGCAGTATTTT. The encoded protein is CASSYQIATDTQYF.

V usage is TRBV29-1 and J usage is TRBJ2-7; 7 bases agree with TRBD1. The CDR3 consists of 16 residues. V gave up 4 bases and J gave up 2 bases; unmatched junction bases: 14. Germline CDR1 SQVTM, CDR2 ANQGSEA. In DNA, the CDR3 is TGCAGCGTTGCATATGCTCCCGGGACAGAACCCTACGAGCAGTACTTC. Protein product: CSVAYAPGTEPYEQYF.

The chain carries TRBV30 and TRBJ2-1; 11 bases agree with TRBD2. With 3 bases clipped from V and 8 bases from J, the junction kept 9 bases outside the gene matches. CDR1 and CDR2 from the germline V gene are GTSNPN and SVGIG (reference sequence). The length of the CDR3 is 15 residues. CDR3 DNA: TGTGCCTGGAGGCGGCTGGGACTAGCGGCCGATGAGCAGTTCTTC. Amino acid sequence: CAWRRLGLAADEQFF.

The genes are TRBV7-2 and TRBJ1-1; D is possibly TRBD1 (6 bases). V was pared by 7 bases and J by 5 bases, with 17 bases between. The germline V gene has CDR1 SGHTA and CDR2 FQGNSA. The CDR3 contains 14 residues. The CDR3 loop is CASTRTGWGTEAFF. In DNA, the CDR3 is TGTGCCAGCACCAGAACAGGGTGGGGGACTGAAGCTTTCTTT.

V gene TRBV10-1 combines with J gene TRBJ2-7, with D possibly matching TRBD2 (6 bases). CDR1 and CDR2 (germline): WNHNN, SYGVQD (reference sequence). Trimming cost V 4 bases and J 3 bases, with 7 bases left between them. The length of the CDR3 is 12 residues. The CDR3 nucleotides are TGCGCCAGCAGTGGGGACTTCTACGAGCAGTACTTC. Translating it yields CASSGDFYEQYF.

V usage is TRBV5-1 and J usage is TRBJ1-1; D is possibly TRBD1 (5 bases). CDR1 is SGHRS and CDR2 is YFSETQ in the germline V gene. This CDR3 is built from 15 residues. Trimming pared 2 bases from V and 0 bases from J, leaving 11 bases between. In DNA, the CDR3 is TGCGCCAGCAGCTTCATAGACAGACTGAACACTGAAGCTTTCTTT. Its translation: CASSFIDRLNTEAFF.

The J gene is TRBJ2-7, the V gene TRBV6-5; TRBD2 matches at 8 bases. The CDR3 covers 14 residues. Germline-derived CDR1 and CDR2 are MNHEY and SVGAGI. Trimming took 5 bases from V and 3 from J; bases not matched to a gene: 6. CDR3 protein: CASSASGSIYEQYF. The CDR3 DNA reads as TGTGCCAGCAGTGCCAGCGGGAGTATCTACGAGCAGTACTTC.

V is TRBV5-5 and J is TRBJ1-3, with TRBD1 matching 10 bases. From germline, CDR1 is SGHKS and CDR2 YYEKEE (reference sequence). V lost 4 bases and J lost 4; bases outside the gene matches: 5. The length of the CDR3 is 15 residues. CDR3 in amino acids: CASSLLTGGGNTIYF. The DNA of the CDR3 is TGTGCCAGCAGCCTACTGACAGGGGGCGGAAACACCATATATTTT.

As regards this clone: Germline and junction disagree at one end, which may indicate a read error. The V call is TRBV6-5, the J call TRBJ2-2, with a tentative D call TRBD1 (5 bases). The CDR3 has 15 residues. Germline CDR1 reads MNHEY; CDR2 reads SVGAGI. CDR3 amino acids: CASRYWGRDTGELFF. The CDR3 DNA reads TGTGCCAGCAGATACTGGGGCCGGGACACCGGGGAGCTGTTTTTT.

This rearrangement joins TRBV4-1 to TRBJ1-2, with D possibly being TRBD1 (5 bases). V lost 2 bases and J 6 bases, leaving 10 bases between the germline ends. The germline V gene encodes CDR1 MGHRA and CDR2 YSYEKL. The CDR3 loop spans 13 amino acids. The CDR3 DNA sequence: TGCGCCAGCAGCCAACCCCAGGGTAATGGCTACACCTTC. This encodes CASSQPQGNGYTF.

This chain uses TRBV30 with TRBJ2-1; 10 bases line up with TRBD1. J was trimmed by 7 bases and V by 1 base; bases with no gene match: 10. Per the germline V gene, CDR1 is GTSNPN and CDR2 is SVGIG (reference sequence). This CDR3 is built from 16 residues. The CDR3 sequence: CAWSGFPGQGWNEQFF. The DNA for the CDR3 is TGTGCCTGGAGTGGGTTCCCGGGACAGGGGTGGAATGAGCAGTTCTTC.

CDR3 nucleotides: TGTGCCAGCAGCAAACGGACTAGCGGGAATTTCAACGAGCAGTACTTC. Encoded protein: CASSKRTSGNFNEQYF. The chain uses TRBV9 and TRBJ2-7; 12 bases map to TRBD2. Germline values: CDR1 SGDLS, CDR2 YYNGEE. V was pared by 4 bases and J by 5 bases, with 10 bases of the junction left unmatched. The CDR3 runs to 16 residues.

This clone was counted between two and nine times. The junction and the germline gene differ at one end; a read error may be behind it. The chain uses TRBV7-7 and TRBJ2-5; TRBD2 matches 7 bases. This CDR3 comprises 14 residues. Per the germline V gene, CDR1 is SSHAT and CDR2 is FNYEAQ (reference sequence). CDR3 protein: CASSRGSGEETQYF. The CDR3, as DNA: TGTGCTAGCAGCCGAGGGAGCGGGGAAGAGACCCAGTACTTC.

The genes are TRBV5-1 and TRBJ1-4, with TRBD1 identical over 9 bases. Germline V gene lookup returns CDR1 SGHRS and CDR2 YFSETQ. This CDR3 has 14 amino acids. J lost 8 bases, V lost 4 bases, and 6 bases had no gene match. The CDR3, as DNA: TGCGCCAGCAGCCATACAGGGGGCGAGGAAAAACTGTTTTTT. Residues: CASSHTGGEEKLFF.

The chain employs TRBV6-6 and TRBJ2-2, with 11 nucleotides matching TRBD2. The V gene's germline CDR1 is MNHNY and CDR2 SVGAGI (reference sequence). V gave up 4 bases and J gave up 6 bases; unmatched junction bases: 7. The CDR3 consists of 16 residues. The CDR3 region has the DNA TGTGCCAGCAGTTCGTTACTAGCGGGAGTTTCCGGGGAGCTGTTTTTT. This codes for CASSSLLAGVSGELFF.

The V and J genes are TRBV6-1 and TRBJ1-2, with D perhaps matching TRBD1 (6 bases). The CDR3 contains 13 residues. V dropped 4 bases and J dropped 2 bases, with 8 bases sitting between them. Germline V gene lookup returns CDR1 MNHNS and CDR2 SASEGT. CDR3 sequence: CASSVTGNYGYTF. The CDR3 DNA follows: TGTGCCAGCAGTGTGACAGGAAACTATGGCTACACCTTC.

V is TRBV12-5 and J is TRBJ2-1, with 7 bases matching TRBD2. Germline assignment: CDR1 LGHNT and CDR2 FRNRAP. The CDR3 length is 16 residues. V dropped 6 bases and J dropped 0; count of bases not matched to a gene: 8. CDR3 in DNA: TGTGCTAGTGGCCTGACAAGCGGGGACTCCTACAATGAGCAGTTCTTC. Protein sequence: CASGLTSGDSYNEQFF.

The chain's CDR3 is CASTSPSGGYNEQFF. The CDR3 region has the DNA TGCGCCAGCACGAGCCCTAGCGGGGGGTACAATGAGCAGTTCTTC. The rearrangement links TRBV10-2 to TRBJ2-1; 11 nucleotides match TRBD2. The CDR3 runs to 15 residues. The trim removed 7 bases at V and 4 bases at J, leaving 6 bases unmatched. Germline lookup yields CDR1 WSHSY and CDR2 SAAADI.